This T cell receptor (beta chain) derives from a study of blood T cell repertoires in COVID-19. About the study: COVID-19 samples, acute and convalescent, were from the United States, Italy and Spain. PBMCs, B-cell-depleted T cells, or T cells were the source of the cDNA or gDNA that made up the material.

With V trimmed by 2 bases and J by 9 bases, 9 bases remained unmatched. In germline, CDR1 is MNHNY, CDR2 SVGAGI (reference sequence). This CDR3 comprises 15 residues. The protocol was immunoSEQ multiplex PCR, while the TCRdb copy is restricted to in-frame clones and leaves out a portion. The sample contains roughly 100,000 clones, 80% to 85% of which appear only once. This clonotype originated in a man older than 75 with acute or convalescent COVID-19. The chain couples TRBV6-6 to TRBJ2-1, with 8 positions matching TRBD2. The specimen sequenced was peripheral blood. In nucleotides, the CDR3 is TGTGCCAGCAGTTACGTATCGGGAGGGCCTGGTGAGCAGTTCTTC. As protein: CASSYVSGGPGEQFF.